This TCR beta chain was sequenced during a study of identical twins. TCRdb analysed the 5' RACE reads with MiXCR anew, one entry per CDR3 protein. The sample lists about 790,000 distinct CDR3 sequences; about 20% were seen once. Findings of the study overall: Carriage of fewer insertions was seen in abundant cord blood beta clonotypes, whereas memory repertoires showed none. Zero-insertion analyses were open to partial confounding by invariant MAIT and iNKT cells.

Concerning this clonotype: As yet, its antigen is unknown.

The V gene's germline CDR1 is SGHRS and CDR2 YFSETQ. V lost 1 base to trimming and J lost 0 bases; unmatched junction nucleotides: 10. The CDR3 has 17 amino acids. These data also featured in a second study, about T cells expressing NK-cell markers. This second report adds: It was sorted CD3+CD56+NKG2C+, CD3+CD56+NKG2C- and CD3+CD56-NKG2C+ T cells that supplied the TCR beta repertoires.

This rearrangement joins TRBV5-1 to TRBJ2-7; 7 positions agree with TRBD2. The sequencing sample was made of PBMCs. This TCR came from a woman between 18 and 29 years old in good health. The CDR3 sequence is CASSLFLGGGSSYEQYF. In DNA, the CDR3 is TGCGCCAGCAGCTTGTTTCTGGGCGGGGGAAGCTCCTACGAGCAGTACTTC.